These T cell receptor beta chains were read from a single sample in a study of T cell changes during pregnancy in multiple sclerosis. Produced via immunoSEQ multiplex PCR; TCRdb's table is partial and in-frame only. The top ten hold approximately 0.41% of the sample, which has roughly 79,000 clones, under 95% seen once. Here the sequenced sample was CD4+ T cells from peripheral blood mononuclear cells, taken before pregnancy. The receptors derive from a female donor with multiple sclerosis, enrolled in a pregnancy study. CDR3s include the opening cysteine and the closing phenylalanine or tryptophan. D genes are given only for firm matches. Clone size is not always given. Where it is, it says once, few, many or a class for expanded clones.

TRBV6-6	TRBJ1-2	TRBD1	.	TGTGCCAGCAGTAGACAGGGTTCAGCTTCTAACTATGGCTACACCTTC	CASSRQGSASNYGYTF
TRBV5-1	TRBJ1-4	TRBD1	.	TGCGCCAGCAGCTTAGGACAGGATAATGAAAAACTGTTTTTT	CASSLGQDNEKLFF
TRBV4-1	TRBJ2-1	TRBD2	once	TGCGCCAGCAGCCAAGTCGGGACTAAGGACAATGAGCAGTTCTTC	CASSQVGTKDNEQFF
TRBV27	TRBJ2-2	.	.	TGTGCCAGCAGTTACCGGGTTCCACACACCGGGGAGCTGTTTTTT	CASSYRVPHTGELFF
TRBV30	TRBJ2-7	.	.	TGTGCCTGGAGTGTACTTGATGTGCAGTACTTC	CAWSVLDVQYF
TRBV2	TRBJ1-1	.	.	TGTGCCAGCAGTGAGCCTCGACCGGGAATACCATCAGCTTTCTTT	CASSEPRPGIPSAFF
TRBV2	TRBJ1-2	TRBD1	.	TGTGCCAGCAGCCCGGGGACAGAGATATGGGGCTACACCTTC	CASSPGTEIWGYTF
TRBV25-1	TRBJ2-5	TRBD2	.	TGTGCCAGCAGTGAATCCGGGACTAGCGCAGAGAGGGGGACCCAGTACTTC	CASSESGTSAERGTQYF
TRBV11-2	TRBJ1-1	.	.	TGTGCCAGCAACGATGCAGGGGCGCTCACTGAAGCTTTCTTT	CASNDAGALTEAFF
TRBV2	TRBJ2-2	TRBD2	.	TGTGCCACCAAGCGGGAGGGGAACACCGGGGAGCTGTTTTTT	CATKREGNTGELFF
TRBV6-5	TRBJ2-7	TRBD1	.	TGTGCCAGCAGTTACTCCCGGGACAGCTCCTACGAGCAGTACTTC	CASSYSRDSSYEQYF
TRBV4-3	TRBJ1-6	TRBD1	.	TGCGCCAGCAGCCAAGATACAGGGGGCTCACCCCTCCACTTT	CASSQDTGGSPLHF
TRBV5-4	TRBJ1-2	TRBD1	.	TGTGCCAGCAGCCTTCTGGGGGACAGGAACTATGGCTACACCTTC	CASSLLGDRNYGYTF
TRBV28	TRBJ2-3	TRBD2	.	TGTGCCAGCAGTTTATATGCTAGCGGGTTAGATACGCAGTATTTT	CASSLYASGLDTQYF
TRBV13	TRBJ2-6	.	.	TGTGCCAGCAGCGAGCGGTTGCGGGGGGCCAACGTCCTGACTTTC	CASSERLRGANVLTF
TRBV28	TRBJ2-2	.	.	TGTGCCAGCAGTTTATACAGGTCGAACACCGGGGAGCTGTTTTTT	CASSLYRSNTGELFF
TRBV5-6	TRBJ1-1	TRBD1	.	TGTGCCAGCAGCTTATCGGGGACAGGGGAAACTGAAGCTTTCTTT	CASSLSGTGETEAFF
TRBV19	TRBJ1-1	TRBD1	.	TGTGCCAGTAGTTTGCTGACAGGGGCAGCTTTCTTT	CASSLLTGAAFF
TRBV6-5	TRBJ1-1	.	.	TGTGCCAGCAGCTTCGGTGGCACTGAAGCTTTCTTT	CASSFGGTEAFF
TRBV4-1	TRBJ2-5	.	.	TGCGCCAGCAGCCAAGAAGGCCTAGCACCCCCCCAAGAGACCCAGTACTTC	CASSQEGLAPPQETQYF
TRBV5-1	TRBJ2-5	.	.	TGCGCCAGCAGCTCAGGATTAGGACAAGAGACCCAGTACTTC	CASSSGLGQETQYF
TRBV30	TRBJ1-4	.	.	TGTGCCTGGAGTCCCCCCTATAATGAAAAACTGTTTTTT	CAWSPPYNEKLFF
TRBV7-2	TRBJ2-7	TRBD1	.	TGTGCCAGCAGCTTCGGACAGGCCTACGAGCAGTACTTC	CASSFGQAYEQYF
TRBV7-9	TRBJ1-1	TRBD1	.	TGTGCCAGCAGGAGACAGGGAAACACTGAAGCTTTCTTT	CASRRQGNTEAFF
TRBV7-7	TRBJ2-5	.	.	TGTGCCACGAAAGGTGGCACCCTTCTAGGAGAGACCCAGTACTTC	CATKGGTLLGETQYF
TRBV19	TRBJ1-3	TRBD1	.	TGTGCCAGTAGTTCGGACAGGTTAAGAAACACCATATATTTT	CASSSDRLRNTIYF
TRBV10-3	TRBJ1-3	.	.	TGTGCCACCACACTAGCCTCTGGAAACACCATATATTTT	CATTLASGNTIYF
TRBV7-7	TRBJ1-4	TRBD1	.	TGTGCTAGCAGCTCACCCGACAGGGTAAGGGAAAAACTGTTTTTT	CASSSPDRVREKLFF
TRBV4-1	TRBJ2-1	TRBD2	.	TGCGCCAGCAGCCACCCCCCCCTCAGCGGGGGGGCCGCGGGATCCTACAATGAGCAGTTCTTC	CASSHPPLSGGAAGSYNEQFF
TRBV9	TRBJ1-2	TRBD1	.	TGTGCCAGCAGCGTAGGAGGTCGGACAGGGGGTGACGGCTACACCTTC	CASSVGGRTGGDGYTF
TRBV2	TRBJ1-2	TRBD1	.	TGTGCCAGCCGCGGACAGGACTATGGCTACACCTTC	CASRGQDYGYTF
TRBV7-8	TRBJ1-1	.	.	TGTGCCAGCAGCTTAGCCCAGCAGCGGGCTGAAGCTTTCTTT	CASSLAQQRAEAFF
TRBV6-6	TRBJ2-7	.	once	TGTGCCAGCGGGGGCGGGAGCTGGAAGCAGTACTTC	CASGGGSWKQYF
TRBV21-1	TRBJ2-7	.	.	TGTGCCAGCAGCAGGGGACAGGGGCTCCACTACGAGCAGTACTTC	CASSRGQGLHYEQYF
TRBV2	TRBJ1-5	.	.	TGTGCCAGCAGTGAAGACAGAATCAATCAGCCCCAGCATTTT	CASSEDRINQPQHF
TRBV5-1	TRBJ2-1	.	.	TGCGCCAGCAGAATAAGCGCGATCAGCTCCTACAATGAGCAGTTCTTC	CASRISAISSYNEQFF
TRBV6-5	TRBJ2-1	.	once	TGTGCCAGCAGTTATCTCGAGTGGTACTCCTACAATGAGCAGTTCTTC	CASSYLEWYSYNEQFF
TRBV10-3	TRBJ2-7	.	.	TGTGCCATCTCCTCAGGGGATATCTCCTACGAGCAGTACTTC	CAISSGDISYEQYF
TRBV4-2	TRBJ2-1	.	.	TGTGCCAGCAGCCAAGCAGGGAACGAGCAGTTCTTC	CASSQAGNEQFF
TRBV27	TRBJ2-6	.	.	TGTGCCAGCGGGAGCGATCTAGGCTCTGGGGCCAACGTCCTGACTTTC	CASGSDLGSGANVLTF
TRBV18	TRBJ1-1	TRBD1	.	TGTGCCAGCTCACCATGGCAGGGGGCGGCGGCTGAAGCTTTCTTT	CASSPWQGAAAEAFF
TRBV10-3	TRBJ2-3	TRBD2	.	TGTGCCATCAGTGAGTCGAAGCGGGGGGGCCGAGATACGCAGTATTTT	CAISESKRGGRDTQYF
TRBV5-1	TRBJ1-6	.	.	TGCGCCAGCAGCTCCCAGGGAGGAAAGGGTTCACCCCTCCACTTT	CASSSQGGKGSPLHF
TRBV5-5	TRBJ1-2	.	.	TGTGCCAGCAGCTTGGTCTCGGGGATAAATGGCTACACCTTC	CASSLVSGINGYTF
TRBV27	TRBJ2-7	TRBD1	.	TGTGCCAGCAGTCTAACGACAGGGCTACTGGGGGAGCAGTACTTC	CASSLTTGLLGEQYF